The next 26 T cell receptor beta chains were all read from a single sample in a study of blood T cell repertoires in COVID-19. Clones were read by immunoSEQ multiplex PCR, and TCRdb kept only the in-frame ones, dropping some. The top ten hold 2.5% to 3.5% of the sample, which has over 140,000 clones, about three quarters seen once. The sample was PBMCs or T cells enriched from blood (not recorded which). These receptors were obtained from a woman aged 50 to 60 who had recovered from COVID-19.

This clone was seen only once. This CDR3 is CSVSTRHGEKLFF. CDR3 coding DNA: TGCAGCGTCTCGACCAGACATGGTGAAAAACTGTTTTTT. V gene TRBV29-1 combines with J gene TRBJ1-4; D not certain. CDR1 SQVTM and CDR2 ANQGSEA come from the germline V gene. Trimming left V 6 bases short and J 7 bases short, with 15 bases between. This CDR3 is 13 amino acids long.

This clone was observed once. The V call is TRBV6-5, the J call TRBJ1-5; D is uncertain. V gave up 7 bases and J gave up 3 bases, with 16 bases separating them. Germline V gene lookup returns CDR1 MNHEY and CDR2 SVGAGI. The CDR3 has 15 residues. DNA of the CDR3: TGTGCCAGCATCGATGGCGGGATCCCCAATCAGCCCCAGCATTTT. This gives the protein CASIDGGIPNQPQHF.

The V and J genes are TRBV4-1 and TRBJ1-1; 7 positions agree with TRBD1. The CDR3 has 13 residues. Germline V gene sequence: CDR1 MGHRA, CDR2 YSYEKL. Trimming at V came to 10 bases and at J to 0 bases, leaving 5 bases not matched to a gene. The CDR3 region is CATKQGMNTEAFF. In nucleotides, the CDR3 is TGCGCCACGAAACAGGGGATGAACACTGAAGCTTTCTTT.

This chain uses TRBV3-1 (or the pseudogene TRBV3-2) with TRBJ2-2, with TRBD2 matching 10 bases. Germline assignment: CDR1 LGHDT and CDR2 YNNKEL (reference sequence). The CDR3 runs 15 residues. Trimming at V came to 3 bases and at J to 6 bases, leaving 4 bases not matched to a gene. As DNA, the CDR3 is TGTGCCAGCAGCCAGAATCTAGCGGGGGCCGGGGAGCTGTTTTTT. Its protein product is CASSQNLAGAGELFF.

The J gene is TRBJ2-1, the V gene TRBV6-6; weak D call: TRBD2 (6 bases). There are 16 residues in the CDR3. Germline V gene lookup returns CDR1 MNHNY and CDR2 SVGAGI (reference sequence). Trimming took 0 bases from V and 4 from J, leaving 13 bases between them. The CDR3 region has the DNA TGTGCCAGCAGTTACTCGGGGGGTAGCGGATACAATGAGCAGTTCTTC. It translates to CASSYSGGSGYNEQFF.

The chain has TRBV7-3 and TRBJ1-1, with TRBD1 matching 7 bases. The V segment lost 5 bases and the J segment 7 bases; nucleotides outside the gene matches: 10. CDR3 length: 14 amino acids. CDR1 and CDR2 from the germline V gene are SGHTA and FQGTGA. The CDR3 protein is CASSQIHRGGEAFF. CDR3 sequence (DNA): TGTGCCAGCAGCCAAATACACAGGGGTGGTGAAGCTTTCTTT.

The table lists this clone with a few counts. The rearrangement uses TRBV18 and TRBJ1-1; TRBD1 aligns across 8 bases. Trimming cost V 5 bases and J 4 bases; bases outside gene matches: 12. The length of the CDR3 is 16 residues. Germline V gene lookup returns CDR1 KGHSH and CDR2 LQKENI. The CDR3 DNA follows: TGTGCCAGCTCAATGTCCAGGGGGCGGGGGAGCACTGAAGCTTTCTTT. This encodes CASSMSRGRGSTEAFF.

This chain uses TRBV9 with TRBJ1-1; weak D call: TRBD1 (6 bases). Per germline, CDR1 SGDLS and CDR2 YYNGEE. The V end was cut by 4 bases, the J end by 2 bases, with 15 bases between. The CDR3 sequence is 15 residues long. The CDR3, as DNA: TGTGCCAGCAGCCCAGTACAGGGCCGCAACACTGAAGCTTTCTTT. Its protein product is CASSPVQGRNTEAFF.

The chain carries TRBV6-5 and TRBJ1-4; the D gene is possibly TRBD1 (6 bases). Trimming left V 10 bases short and J 4 bases short, with 13 bases between. The CDR3 covers 13 residues. CDR1 MNHEY and CDR2 SVGAGI come from the germline V gene. CDR3 sequence (DNA): TGTGCCACTAGGGGCAGGGGTAATGAAAAACTGTTTTTT. It translates to CATRGRGNEKLFF.

The V and J genes are TRBV9 and TRBJ2-1; D unclear. The germline gives CDR1 SGDLS, CDR2 YYNGEE. The CDR3 loop spans 13 amino acids. Trimming shortened V by 6 bases and J by 5 bases, and 12 bases separated the two germline ends. The CDR3 DNA reads TGTGCCAGCACCCCAATCAGCGACAATGAGCAGTTCTTC. Translation: CASTPISDNEQFF.

The rearrangement joins TRBV25-1 to TRBJ1-2; 7 nucleotides line up with TRBD1. The ends lost 6 bases at V and 8 bases at J; junction bases unmatched: 9. CDR3 size: 13 residues. Germline lookup yields CDR1 MGHDK and CDR2 SYGVNS. CDR3 sequence reads: CASSPVTGSGYTF. The CDR3 DNA reads TGTGCCAGCAGCCCTGTGACAGGGAGCGGCTACACCTTC.

V and J are TRBV9 and TRBJ1-1; 7 nucleotides agree with TRBD1. Germline lookup yields CDR1 SGDLS and CDR2 YYNGEE. The CDR3 has 16 amino acids. The junction had 10 bases not matched to a gene; V was cut back by 4 bases and J by 1 base. CDR3 coding DNA: TGTGCCAGCAGCCCTCGGGACAGCGTATGGAACACTGAAGCTTTCTTT. Encoded protein: CASSPRDSVWNTEAFF.

The J gene is TRBJ1-4, the V gene TRBV7-8, with a weak D call TRBD1 (5 bases). The CDR3 totals 16 residues. Germline CDR1 is SGHVS and CDR2 is FQNEAQ. V shed 5 bases and J shed 7 bases, with 20 bases lying between them. For the CDR3, the DNA is TGTGCCAGCAGCCCCGACCGACCCATAAGGGGTGAAAAACTGTTTTTT. Its protein is CASSPDRPIRGEKLFF.

The chain is built from TRBV19 and TRBJ2-2; 7 positions match TRBD1. The CDR3 has 17 amino acids. The V segment lost 3 bases and the J segment 4 bases; nucleotides outside the gene matches: 11. The V gene's germline CDR1 is LNHDA and CDR2 SQIVND (reference sequence). CDR3 protein: CASSIFRGQAPTGELFF. CDR3 bases: TGTGCCAGTAGTATTTTCCGAGGACAGGCCCCCACCGGGGAGCTGTTTTTT.

V gene TRBV27 combines with J gene TRBJ2-6; TRBD1 matches at 8 bases. The V gene's germline CDR1 is MNHEY and CDR2 SMNVEV (reference sequence). V was clipped by 6 bases and J by 2 bases; unmatched bases: 6. The length of the CDR3 is 16 residues. The CDR3 bases are TGTGCCAGCAGGGTGACAGGGGCCCCTGGGGCCAACGTCCTGACTTTC. Protein product: CASRVTGAPGANVLTF.

The table lists this clone with a count of one. The chain carries TRBV28 and TRBJ2-6, with 9 bases fitting TRBD1. Germline V CDR1 and CDR2: MDHEN, SYDVKM. Germline trimming cut 5 bases from V and 4 bases from J; bases unmatched to any gene: 9. This CDR3 region has 17 residues. As DNA, the CDR3 is TGTGCCAGCAGTCCAACCGGGACAGGGACCGGGGCCAACGTCCTGACTTTC. This translates into CASSPTGTGTGANVLTF.

This clone came up a few times. The CDR3 sequence is CASSPGTGVYHEQFF. CDR3 DNA sequence: TGTGCCAGCTCACCAGGGACAGGGGTATACCATGAGCAGTTCTTC. The chain uses TRBV18 and TRBJ2-1, with 10 bases aligning to TRBD1. The CDR3 spans 15 residues. Looked up from germline, CDR1 is KGHSH and CDR2 is LQKENI. Trimming took 2 bases from V and 8 from J; bases not matched to a gene: 6.

This chain connects TRBV7-8 to TRBJ1-3; perhaps TRBD1 as D (6 bases). The CDR3 runs to 14 residues. Germline CDR1 SGHVS, CDR2 FQNEAQ. Trimming removed 7 bases from V and 12 bases from J, with 22 bases in between. CDR3 sequence: CASTMTEDRPSIYF. The DNA for the CDR3 is TGTGCCAGCACCATGACAGAGGACAGACCAAGCATATATTTT.

This clone has at least ten counts. The chain carries TRBV5-1 and TRBJ1-6; D not certain. Germline assignment: CDR1 SGHRS and CDR2 YFSETQ. Trimming pared 5 bases from V and 1 base from J, leaving 4 bases between. This CDR3 has 13 residues. This chain's CDR3 is CASRESYNSPLHF. The CDR3 DNA is TGCGCCAGCAGGGAGTCCTATAATTCACCCCTCCACTTT.

The chain has TRBV7-3 and TRBJ1-1; D remains unclear. The V gene lost 4 bases and the J gene lost 5 bases, with 11 bases spanning the gap. CDR3 length equals 13 residues. CDR1 is SGHTA and CDR2 is FQGTGA in the germline V gene. CDR3 in amino acids: CASSSLSETEAFF. CDR3 nucleotides: TGTGCCAGCAGCTCCTTAAGCGAGACTGAAGCTTTCTTT.

The chain employs TRBV2 and TRBJ2-7; 9 bases are a match to TRBD1. The junction had 7 bases not matched to a gene; V was cut back by 7 bases and J by 3 bases. The germline V gene encodes CDR1 SNHLY and CDR2 FYNNEI. The CDR3 has 14 residues. CDR3 sequence: CASTPGQGYYEQYF. CDR3 sequence (DNA): TGTGCCAGCACCCCGGGACAGGGATACTACGAGCAGTACTTC. The variable domain in full, completed from reference TRBV2 and TRBJ2-7, reads EPEVTQTPSHQVTQMGQEVILRCVPISNHLYFYWYRQILGQKVEFLVSFYNNEISEKSEIFDDQFSVERPDGSNFTLKIRSTKLEDSAMYFCASTPGQGYYEQYFGPGTRLTVT.

The rearrangement links TRBV28 to TRBJ2-7; D unresolved. V was cut by 4 bases and J by 0 bases, with 10 bases left in between. CDR1 and CDR2 (germline): MDHEN, SYDVKM. This CDR3 is 14 amino acids long. CDR3 region: CASSSDWSSYEQYF. The CDR3 coding sequence is TGTGCCAGCAGTTCAGACTGGAGCTCCTACGAGCAGTACTTC.

This clone was seen a few times. V is TRBV12-3 or TRBV12-4 and J is TRBJ2-4, with D tentatively TRBD1 (6 bases). This CDR3 has 13 residues. The germline V and J ends were trimmed by 6 bases and 1 base, with 7 bases remaining between them. The DNA of the CDR3 is TGTGCCAGCAGCGACAGGGCCAAAAACATTCAGTACTTC. Protein sequence: CASSDRAKNIQYF.

This clone was recorded at least ten times. This sequence joins TRBV5-4 and TRBJ2-7; a possible D gene is TRBD2 (5 bases). V was clipped by 4 bases and J by 3 bases, with 11 bases between them. The CDR3 has 13 residues. Per the germline V gene, CDR1 is SGHNT and CDR2 is YYREEE (reference sequence). The DNA of the CDR3 is TGTGCCAGCAGCGGGAGAATCGACTACGAGCAGTACTTC. Translation gives CASSGRIDYEQYF.

This clone was seen a single time. V is TRBV28 and J is TRBJ2-1; D not certain. With 8 bases removed from V and 0 bases from J, the gap between germline ends came to 14 bases. CDR1 is MDHEN, CDR2 SYDVKM, per germline. The CDR3 totals 15 residues. The CDR3 nucleotides read TGTGCCAGCGGCCCCTGGCGGAGCTCCTACAATGAGCAGTTCTTC. This gives the protein CASGPWRSSYNEQFF.

This chain uses TRBV30 with TRBJ1-2; D is possibly TRBD1 (6 bases). V dropped 4 bases and J dropped 5 bases, with 14 bases sitting between them. The CDR3 loop spans 13 amino acids. CDR1 is GTSNPN and CDR2 is SVGIG in the germline V gene (reference sequence). The CDR3 nucleotides are TGTGCCTGGACGACAGGCTCACAGTATGGCTACACCTTC. Its protein is CAWTTGSQYGYTF.